Presented here are 19 T cell receptor beta chains from one specimen sequenced in a study of cytomegalovirus exposure and HLA in healthy donors. 60 Vbeta and 13 Jbeta primers were used in PCR. Some clones are missing from TCRdb's copy, which holds only in-frame ones; the method was immunoSEQ multiplex PCR. The profile shows about 60,000 clones, roughly 77% of them singletons. Sequencing was carried out using PBMCs. These receptor sequences come from a woman aged 40 to 55 in good health and CMV-seropositive.

The genes are TRBV6-1 and TRBJ1-3; 7 positions agree with TRBD1. This CDR3 contains 15 residues. Germline values: CDR1 MNHNS, CDR2 SASEGT. V dropped 3 bases and J dropped 4; count of bases not matched to a gene: 6. For the CDR3, the DNA is TGTGCCAGCAGTGAGGATACAGGGGACGGAAACACCATATATTTT. Translating it yields CASSEDTGDGNTIYF.

The rearrangement joins TRBV4-3 to TRBJ2-2; TRBD2 is a possible D gene (6 bases). The V end lost 0 bases, the J end lost 7 bases, and 15 bases lay between the germline ends. Germline-derived CDR1 and CDR2 are LGHNA and YSLEER. CDR3 length: 16 amino acids. The CDR3, as DNA: TGCGCCAGCAGCCAAGAAAGAGGAGGGGCGGTCGGGGAGCTGTTTTTT. Its protein is CASSQERGGAVGELFF.

V gene TRBV5-4 combines with J gene TRBJ1-5; the D gene is possibly TRBD1 (5 bases). Germline CDR1 SGHNT, CDR2 YYREEE (reference sequence). There are 14 residues in the CDR3. Trimming cost V 2 bases and J 1 base, with 7 bases left between them. The chain's CDR3 is CASSFKGSNQPQHF. Written as DNA, the CDR3 is TGTGCCAGCAGCTTCAAGGGGAGCAATCAGCCCCAGCATTTT.

CDR3 nucleotide sequence: TGTGCCAGCAGTGCACTGAAAGGGGCGGGGAGGGTCACCGGGGAGCTGTTTTTT. This gives the protein CASSALKGAGRVTGELFF. The V and J genes are TRBV6-1 and TRBJ2-2, with 7 bases fitting TRBD2. The CDR3 is 18 amino acids. J was trimmed by 4 bases and V by 4 bases; bases with no gene match: 15. CDR1 is MNHNS, CDR2 SASEGT, per germline.

This clone was found once. V usage is TRBV6-5 and J usage is TRBJ2-7; weak D call: TRBD1 (6 bases). V shed 6 bases and J shed 4 bases, with 16 bases lying between them. CDR3 length: 14 residues. Looked up from germline, CDR1 is MNHEY and CDR2 is SVGAGI. The CDR3 DNA sequence: TGTGCCAGCAGAAGGGACATAAATAGTTACGAGCAGTACTTC. This translates into CASRRDINSYEQYF.

This clone appeared a few times. The chain is built from TRBV29-1 and TRBJ2-1; the D gene is possibly TRBD1 (5 bases). Germline CDR1 reads SQVTM; CDR2 reads ANQGSEA. The CDR3 is 13 residues long. V was pared by 3 bases and J by 9 bases, with 15 bases between. The CDR3 spells CSVDGQGMGEQFF. The CDR3 DNA reads TGCAGCGTTGATGGGCAGGGAATGGGTGAGCAGTTCTTC.

V is TRBV29-1 and J is TRBJ2-2; perhaps TRBD2 as D (5 bases). The CDR3 has 12 amino acids. CDR1 SQVTM and CDR2 ANQGSEA come from the germline V gene. V lost 7 bases and J 5 bases, leaving 11 bases between the germline ends. The CDR3 DNA reads as TGCAGCGGAAAGCGCGGGACCGGGGAGCTGTTTTTT. Translating it yields CSGKRGTGELFF.

As concerns this clone: At the DNA level, this CDR3 is encoded by other sequences in the same sample as well. The chain carries TRBV18 and TRBJ2-7, with 9 bases that match TRBD1. CDR1 and CDR2 from the germline V gene are KGHSH and LQKENI. The V segment lost 4 bases and the J segment 4 bases; nucleotides outside the gene matches: 8. The CDR3 has 15 amino acids. CDR3 residues: CASSRIEQGAYEQYF. DNA of the CDR3: TGTGCCAGCTCACGGATAGAACAGGGGGCTTACGAGCAGTACTTC. Looking up the rest from reference TRBV18 and TRBJ2-7 gives the full variable domain: NAGVMQNPRHLVRRRGQEARLRCSPMKGHSHVYWYRQLPEEGLKFMVYLQKENIIDESGMPKERFSAEFPKEGPSILRIQQVVRGDSAAYFCASSRIEQGAYEQYFGPGTRLTVT.

J is TRBJ1-1 and V is TRBV20-1; D may be TRBD1 (6 bases). V was trimmed by 5 bases and J by 8 bases, leaving 12 bases between them. The CDR3 consists of 11 residues. The germline V gene has CDR1 DFQATT and CDR2 SNEGSKA (reference sequence). The CDR3 loop reads CSAALQGEAFF. The CDR3 DNA reads TGCAGTGCTGCCCTTCAGGGGGAAGCTTTCTTT.

The V call is TRBV11-2, the J call TRBJ2-1, with a tentative D call TRBD2 (6 bases). This CDR3 spans 15 amino acids. Germline lookup yields CDR1 SGHAT and CDR2 FQNNGV. Trimming pared 1 base from V and 0 bases from J, leaving 7 bases between. The CDR3 loop reads CASSLVRGSYNEQFF. The CDR3 DNA reads as TGTGCCAGCAGCTTAGTGCGGGGCTCCTACAATGAGCAGTTCTTC.

This chain links TRBV7-9 with TRBJ2-1, with TRBD2 identical over 9 bases. CDR1 is SEHNR and CDR2 is FQNEAQ in the germline V gene (reference sequence). V was pared by 5 bases and J by 8 bases, with 7 bases of the junction left unmatched. The CDR3 sequence is 14 residues long. The CDR3, as DNA: TGTGCCAGCAGCCCGCGGGGGGGAGCGGATGAGCAGTTCTTC. It is translated as CASSPRGGADEQFF. Drawing the rest from reference TRBV7-9 and TRBJ2-1, the complete variable domain is DTGVSQNPRHKITKRGQNVTFRCDPISEHNRLYWYRQTLGQGPEFLTYFQNEAQLEKSRLLSDRFSAERPKGSFSTLEIQRTEQGDSAMYLCASSPRGGADEQFFGPGTRLTVL.

This chain uses TRBV6-5 with TRBJ1-6, with a weak D call TRBD1 (5 bases). V was shortened by 6 bases and J by 9 bases, with 15 bases between the two germline ends. This CDR3 contains 14 residues. Germline V gives CDR1 MNHEY, CDR2 SVGAGI. The CDR3 region has the DNA TGTGCCAGCAGATTGACAGCAAGCCTTTCACCCCTCCACTTT. It translates to CASRLTASLSPLHF.

The V and J genes are TRBV13 and TRBJ2-7, with a weak D call TRBD2 (6 bases). CDR1 is PRHDT, CDR2 FYEKMQ, per germline (reference sequence). This CDR3 contains 14 residues. V lost 4 bases and J 2 bases, leaving 12 bases between the germline ends. CDR3 in DNA: TGTGCCAGCAGCTCAGGACTAACCCCCTACGAGCAGTACTTC. It codes for CASSSGLTPYEQYF.

This clone was observed a handful of times. The chain couples TRBV28 to TRBJ1-5; weak D call: TRBD1 (6 bases). Germline V gene lookup returns CDR1 MDHEN and CDR2 SYDVKM. The CDR3 extends over 15 amino acids. Trimming took 4 bases from V and 2 from J, leaving 12 bases between them. DNA of the CDR3: TGTGCCAGCAGTTCCCGGGGGGGGCGCAATCAGCCCCAGCATTTT. As protein: CASSSRGGRNQPQHF. The full variable domain, rest sourced from reference TRBV28 and TRBJ1-5, is DVKVTQSSRYLVKRTGEKVFLECVQDMDHENMFWYRQDPGLGLRLIYFSYDVKMKEKGDIPEGYSVSREKKERFSLILESASTNQTSMYLCASSSRGGRNQPQHFGDGTRLSIL.

This clone was recorded only once. This sequence joins TRBV9 and TRBJ1-3, with 7 bases fitting TRBD1. J lost 0 bases, V lost 2 bases, and 5 bases had no gene match. Germline values: CDR1 SGDLS, CDR2 YYNGEE. CDR3 length equals 16 residues. The CDR3 sequence is CASSVGQARSGNTIYF. Written as DNA, the CDR3 is TGTGCCAGCAGCGTTGGACAGGCCCGCTCTGGAAACACCATATATTTT.

The rearrangement links TRBV14 to TRBJ1-6, with 11 bases matching TRBD1. CDR1 and CDR2 from the germline V gene are SGHDN and FVKESK. Trimming at V came to 0 bases and at J to 11 bases, leaving 9 bases not matched to a gene. The CDR3 totals 17 residues. The CDR3 region is CASSQEIGGTGGPPLHF. The CDR3 DNA follows: TGTGCCAGCAGCCAAGAGATTGGGGGGACAGGGGGTCCACCCCTCCACTTT.

The rearrangement links TRBV6-1 to TRBJ2-1; D is perhaps TRBD2 (5 bases). This CDR3 comprises 15 residues. The germline V and J ends were trimmed by 6 bases and 4 bases, with 16 bases remaining between them. Germline-derived CDR1 and CDR2 are MNHNS and SASEGT. The CDR3 DNA is TGTGCCAGCAGGGGTAGCACTACGGGGTACAATGAGCAGTTCTTC. Translation gives CASRGSTTGYNEQFF.

The chain has TRBV21-1 and TRBJ1-1. TRBV21-1 is deemed a pseudogene. CDR3 size: 18 residues. The CDR3 protein is CASSNSGTHSWMNTEAFF. DNA of the CDR3: TGTGCCAGCAGCAACTCCGGGACTCATAGTTGGATGAACACTGAAGCTTTCTTT.

The genes are TRBV30 and TRBJ1-5, with no clear D. V was cut by 3 bases and J by 2 bases, with 8 bases left in between. Germline V lookup: CDR1 GTSNPN, CDR2 SVGIG (reference sequence). The CDR3 contains 13 residues. Here the CDR3 reads CAWSGEGNQPQHF. The CDR3 DNA sequence: TGTGCCTGGAGCGGGGAGGGCAATCAGCCCCAGCATTTT.